Shown below are 6 T cell receptor beta chains from a single sample sequenced in a study of cytomegalovirus exposure and HLA in healthy donors. The PCR had 60 Vbeta and 13 Jbeta primers. The table came from immunoSEQ multiplex PCR; TCRdb's copy has only in-frame clones and leaves some out. The sample lists under 150,000 clones; around four fifths were seen once. The specimen was PBMCs. These receptors were obtained from a woman aged 40 to 49 in good health and CMV-seronegative.

As for this clone: Relative to the germline gene, one junction end is altered; a read error may explain this. V gene TRBV6-7 combines with J gene TRBJ1-6; TRBD1 matches at 7 bases. TRBV6-7 is treated as an ORF (open reading frame) with a function not yet certain. The CDR3 has 15 amino acids. The DNA for the CDR3 is TGTGCCAGCAATTACCACAGGGGTCATAATTCACCCCTCCACTTT. Translation gives CASNYHRGHNSPLHF.

This CDR3 is CASTDGSRVGLTKNIQYF. The DNA for the CDR3 is TGTGCCAGTACCGACGGGTCCAGGGTGGGCCTGACCAAAAACATTCAGTACTTC. The V call is TRBV19, the J call TRBJ2-4, with D tentatively TRBD1 (5 bases). This CDR3 comprises 18 residues. CDR1 is LNHDA and CDR2 is SQIVND in the germline V gene (reference sequence). V was cut by 7 bases and J by 2 bases, with 24 bases left in between.

CDR3 sequence: CASSLVKLAGEHEQYF. The CDR3 DNA follows: TGTGCCAGCAGCTTGGTCAAGCTAGCGGGGGAGCACGAGCAGTACTTC. This chain links TRBV5-4 with TRBJ2-7, with 10 bases fitting TRBD2. The CDR3 is made up of 16 amino acids. V lost 0 bases and J lost 5; bases outside the gene matches: 8. The germline V gene encodes CDR1 SGHNT and CDR2 YYREEE (reference sequence).

The CDR3: CASSLRVLAATYEQYF. The CDR3 nucleotides read TGTGCCAGCAGCTTAAGAGTACTAGCGGCTACCTACGAGCAGTACTTC. The chain uses TRBV7-2 and TRBJ2-7; 8 bases line up with TRBD2. The CDR3 is made up of 16 amino acids. The germline gives CDR1 SGHTA, CDR2 FQGNSA. J was trimmed by 2 bases and V by 2 bases; bases with no gene match: 8.

CDR3 sequence reads: CASSGGQVYGYTF. In DNA form, the CDR3 reads TGTGCCAGCAGCGGGGGGCAGGTCTATGGCTACACCTTC. The rearrangement links TRBV2 to TRBJ1-2; tentatively, D is TRBD1 (6 bases). Germline CDR1 reads SNHLY; CDR2 reads FYNNEI. Trimming cost V 6 bases and J 4 bases, with 12 bases left between them. This CDR3 has 13 residues.

The CDR3 DNA follows: TGCGCCAGCAGGCCCCCTAGCGGGGGATACTACAATGAGCAGTTCTTC. Its protein is CASRPPSGGYYNEQFF. This chain uses TRBV5-1 with TRBJ2-1, with TRBD2 matching over 10 bases. CDR1 SGHRS and CDR2 YFSETQ come from the germline V gene. The CDR3 is 16 amino acids. J was trimmed by 3 bases and V by 5 bases; bases with no gene match: 8.